This entry concerns a single T cell receptor beta chain. Its antigen remains unidentified. This sample is part of a study of T cell responses to AZD1222 COVID-19 vaccine. The repertoire was sequenced with immunoSEQ multiplex PCR; TCRdb's copy has only in-frame clones and lacks some. The sample yields some 79,000 clones, approximately 85% seen once. Notes on the study in general: Regions 160-218 and 743-854 held dominance among vaccine-associated CD4 TCRs, which spanned spike. Two AZD1222 doses significantly raised spike-specific TCR breadth and depth over controls.

The input for sequencing was peripheral blood, taken 28 days after the second AZD1222 dose. This receptor was obtained from an adult who received the AZD1222 COVID-19 vaccine.

The CDR3 bases are TGCGCCAGCAGAAATTCGGGCCAGCCTTCCGCACCCCTCCACTTT. Protein: CASRNSGQPSAPLHF. The chain links TRBV5-1 to TRBJ1-6; no clear D. The ends were cut back, 5 bases at V and 11 bases at J, with 20 bases in the middle. The CDR3 consists of 15 residues. The germline V gene has CDR1 SGHRS and CDR2 YFSETQ.